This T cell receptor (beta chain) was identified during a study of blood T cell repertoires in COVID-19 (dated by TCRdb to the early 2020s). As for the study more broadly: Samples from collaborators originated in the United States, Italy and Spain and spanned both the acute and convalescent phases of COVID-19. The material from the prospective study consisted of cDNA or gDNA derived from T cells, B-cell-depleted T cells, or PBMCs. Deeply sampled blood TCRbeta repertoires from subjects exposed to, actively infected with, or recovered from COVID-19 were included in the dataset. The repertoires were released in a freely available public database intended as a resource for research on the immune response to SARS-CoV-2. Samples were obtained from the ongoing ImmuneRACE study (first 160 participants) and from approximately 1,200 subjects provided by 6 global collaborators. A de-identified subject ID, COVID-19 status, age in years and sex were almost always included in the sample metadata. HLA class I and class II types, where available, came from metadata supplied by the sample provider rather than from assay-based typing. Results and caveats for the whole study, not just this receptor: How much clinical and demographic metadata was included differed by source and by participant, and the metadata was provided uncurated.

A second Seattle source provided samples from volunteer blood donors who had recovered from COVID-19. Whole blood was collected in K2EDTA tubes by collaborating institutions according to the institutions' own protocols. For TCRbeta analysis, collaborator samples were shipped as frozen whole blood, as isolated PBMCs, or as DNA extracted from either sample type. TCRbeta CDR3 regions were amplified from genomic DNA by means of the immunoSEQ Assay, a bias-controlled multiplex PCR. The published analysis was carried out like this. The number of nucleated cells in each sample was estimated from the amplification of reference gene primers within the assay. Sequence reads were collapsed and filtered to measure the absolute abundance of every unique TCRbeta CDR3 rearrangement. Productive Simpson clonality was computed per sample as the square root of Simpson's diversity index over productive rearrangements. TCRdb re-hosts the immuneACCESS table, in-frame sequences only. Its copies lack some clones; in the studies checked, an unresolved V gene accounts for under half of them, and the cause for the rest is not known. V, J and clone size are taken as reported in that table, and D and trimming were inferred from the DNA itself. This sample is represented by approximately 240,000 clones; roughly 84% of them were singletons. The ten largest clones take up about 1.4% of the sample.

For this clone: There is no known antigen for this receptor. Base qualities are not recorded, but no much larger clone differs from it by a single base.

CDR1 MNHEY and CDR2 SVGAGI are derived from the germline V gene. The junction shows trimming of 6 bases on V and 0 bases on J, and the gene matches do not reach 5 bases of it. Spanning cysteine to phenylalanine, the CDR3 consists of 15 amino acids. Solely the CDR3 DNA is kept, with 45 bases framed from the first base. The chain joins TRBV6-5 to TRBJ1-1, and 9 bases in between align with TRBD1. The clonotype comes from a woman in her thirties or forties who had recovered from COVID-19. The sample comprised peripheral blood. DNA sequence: TGTGCCAGCAGCCGGACAGGGGAAATGAACACTGAAGCTTTCTTT. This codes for CASSRTGEMNTEAFF.